This T cell receptor (beta chain) emerged from a study of beta chain features in type 1 diabetes. Study in general: No age, gender or cell yield differences were seen between patients and healthy donors. Overall study findings and caveats: People with Type 1 diabetes carried modestly yet significantly shorter TCRB CDR3s in all four CD4+ subsets. Insertions were fewer and deletions more numerous at VDJ junctions in type 1 diabetes patients. For patients, the naive, central memory and Treg TCRB repertoires appeared more alike than for healthy donors.

Expressed TCRB transcripts were sequenced because the isolated RNA had all been reverse transcribed beforehand. The assay was immunoSEQ multiplex PCR, and TCRdb's table has in-frame clones only and misses some. The sample lists around 710,000 clones; roughly 12% were seen once. Trimming removed 4 bases from V and 4 bases from J; junction bases left unmatched: 5. CDR1 is LNHDA and CDR2 is SQIVND in the germline V gene (reference sequence). This CDR3 is 14 amino acids long. On this clone: What it binds is unknown.

A single heparinised blood sample, averaging about 120 mL, was obtained per donor. The rearrangement joins TRBV19 to TRBJ1-2; 8 bases match TRBD1. The specimen sequenced was naive CD4+ T cells from blood. This clonotype was sampled from a man aged 30 to 39 with type 1 diabetes. CDR3 sequence reads: CASSTRTGPYGYTF. The CDR3 region has the DNA TGTGCCAGTAGTACCCGGACAGGGCCCTATGGCTACACCTTC.